What follows are 27 T cell receptor beta chains derived from one specimen sequenced in a study of T cells after yellow fever vaccination. TCRdb itself ran the 5' RACE reads through MiXCR, one entry per CDR3 protein. The data show 300,000 or so distinct CDR3 sequences, 7% to 10% seen once. This material consisted of PBMCs, taken about 49 days after the first yellow fever vaccination. The source of these receptors is a man aged 18 to 30 who received the YFV17D yellow fever vaccine.

This clonotype was observed a handful of times. The V call is TRBV2, the J call TRBJ1-2, with D perhaps matching TRBD1 (6 bases). V was pared by 5 bases and J by 4 bases, with 23 bases between. This CDR3 has 17 residues. CDR1 SNHLY and CDR2 FYNNEI come from the germline V gene. CDR3 in amino acids: CASSTPRDTTSLYGYTF. The CDR3 DNA sequence: TGTGCCAGCAGTACCCCCCGGGACACCACTTCCCTCTATGGCTACACCTTC.

The table lists this clonotype with a count of one. Since the CDR3 does not end with the conserved phenylalanine or tryptophan, this likely comes from a read error. The chain couples TRBV7-2 to TRBJ2-7, with D unresolved. This CDR3 spans 15 amino acids. CDR1 and CDR2 (germline): SGHTA, FQGNSA. The germline V and J ends were trimmed by 2 bases and 1 base, with 12 bases remaining between them. CDR3 DNA sequence: TGTGCCAGCAGCTTATTCGGCTCCGTGTCCTACGAGCAGTACTAC. Amino acids: CASSLFGSVSYEQYY.

The J gene is TRBJ2-1, the V gene TRBV14; unclear D gene. The CDR3 contains 12 residues. Deletions cut 2 bases from V and 3 bases from J, with 2 bases between. From germline, CDR1 is SGHDN and CDR2 FVKESK. For the CDR3, the DNA is TGTGCCAGCAGCCAAAACTACAATGAGCAGTTCTTC. Translated: CASSQNYNEQFF.

This clonotype was recorded a few times. The chain is built from TRBV4-3 and TRBJ1-1; D might be TRBD1 (5 bases). CDR1 LGHNA and CDR2 YSLEER come from the germline V gene. V was pared by 0 bases and J by 5 bases, with 13 bases between. This CDR3 has 15 residues. CDR3 loop: CASSQDWGGWTEAFF. The CDR3 DNA is TGCGCCAGCAGCCAAGATTGGGGGGGGTGGACTGAAGCTTTCTTT.

This rearrangement joins TRBV4-3 to TRBJ2-2; no definite D call. Trimming left V 0 bases short and J 1 base short, with 9 bases between. The CDR3 consists of 16 residues. The germline gives CDR1 LGHNA, CDR2 YSLEER. CDR3 bases: TGCGCCAGCAGCCAAGATTCTTTCATGAACACCGGGGAGCTGTTTTTT. Its translation: CASSQDSFMNTGELFF.

CDR3 loop: CASSEVQGADTQYF. DNA of the CDR3: TGTGCCAGCAGTGAAGTGCAGGGAGCAGATACGCAGTATTTT. The V call is TRBV2, the J call TRBJ2-3; TRBD1 or TRBD2 may be the D gene (5 bases each). Trimming removed 1 base from V and 4 bases from J, with 9 bases in between. Germline CDR1 reads SNHLY; CDR2 reads FYNNEI. CDR3 size: 14 residues.

The V gene is TRBV3-1, the J gene TRBJ1-2; D is unclear. V dropped 2 bases and J dropped 5 bases, with 15 bases sitting between them. The CDR3 extends over 15 amino acids. The germline V gene encodes CDR1 LGHDT and CDR2 YNNKEL (reference sequence). Here the CDR3 DNA reads TGTGCCAGCAGCCAAAGCGCAGGCTCATTGTATGGCTACACCTTC. Translated, it gives CASSQSAGSLYGYTF.

This clonotype was picked up a small number of times. The gene calls are TRBV7-6 and TRBJ1-5; D is ambiguous. The V end lost 8 bases, the J end lost 5 bases, and 13 bases lay between the germline ends. Germline values: CDR1 SGHVS, CDR2 FNYEAQ. This CDR3 is built from 13 residues. Here the CDR3 reads CASSLTTDQPQHF. The CDR3 nucleotides read TGTGCCAGCTCTCTCACTACCGATCAGCCCCAGCATTTT.

This rearrangement joins TRBV19 to TRBJ1-1; no definite D call. Germline V gene data show CDR1 as LNHDA and CDR2 as SQIVND (reference sequence). V lost 1 base, J lost 1 base, and 7 bases lay in between. The CDR3 covers 14 residues. The CDR3 spells CASSIGWQNTEAFF. CDR3 coding DNA: TGTGCCAGTAGTATAGGTTGGCAGAACACTGAAGCTTTCTTT.

The chain combines TRBV5-6 with TRBJ2-6; D is ambiguous. This CDR3 spans 18 amino acids. CDR1 is SGHDT and CDR2 is YYEEEE in the germline V gene. The V and J ends lost 0 bases and 0 bases respectively, with 13 bases between them. The chain's CDR3 is CASSLGTVLVSGANVLTF. The CDR3, as DNA: TGTGCCAGCAGCTTGGGTACAGTCTTGGTCTCTGGGGCCAACGTCCTGACTTTC.

This clonotype was observed a few times. This rearrangement joins TRBV3-1 to TRBJ1-1, with 9 bases that match TRBD1. The CDR3 runs 16 residues. Germline V gene sequence: CDR1 LGHDT, CDR2 YNNKEL (reference sequence). J gave up 5 bases and V 2 bases, and 9 bases lay outside the gene matches. CDR3 loop: CASSQFGDRAGTEAFF. The CDR3 DNA follows: TGTGCCAGCAGCCAATTCGGGGACAGGGCAGGAACTGAAGCTTTCTTT.

This clonotype was observed a handful of times. The genes are TRBV21-1 and TRBJ2-7; TRBD1 was called by the table and not checked on the DNA. TRBV21-1 is deemed a pseudogene. The CDR3 covers 19 residues. The CDR3 DNA reads as TGTGCCAGCAGCCTCCGGTTCCCCCCGGACAGGGTCAGAAATCACGAGCAGTACTTC. Protein sequence: CASSLRFPPDRVRNHEQYF.

In this sample, this clonotype turned up a few times. The rearrangement links TRBV5-4 to TRBJ2-7; 7 positions agree with TRBD1. With V trimmed by 3 bases and J by 2 bases, 8 bases remained unmatched. The length of the CDR3 is 15 residues. Germline loops: CDR1 SGHNT, CDR2 YYREEE (reference sequence). CDR3 sequence reads: CASSSGTEKPYEQYV. CDR3 DNA sequence: TGTGCCAGCAGCTCCGGGACAGAAAAACCCTACGAGCAGTACGTC.

This clonotype has only a few counts. The V gene is TRBV6-1, the J gene TRBJ2-4; 7 bases match TRBD2. This CDR3 contains 18 residues. Germline lookup yields CDR1 MNHNS and CDR2 SASEGT. The junction had 13 bases not matched to a gene; V was cut back by 5 bases and J by 0 bases. DNA of the CDR3: TGTGCCAGCAGTCCGGCGGGGGATGTCGCCTTAGCCAAAAACATTCAGTACTTC. Amino acids: CASSPAGDVALAKNIQYF.

The V gene is TRBV7-9, the J gene TRBJ1-2, with TRBD1 matching over 7 bases. With 6 bases clipped from V and 8 bases from J, the junction kept 18 bases outside the gene matches. CDR3 size: 16 residues. CDR1 SEHNR and CDR2 FQNEAQ come from the germline V gene (reference sequence). The CDR3, as DNA: TGTGCCAGCAGTCCAGACTTCCCCGACAGGGTCGGGGGCTACACCTTC. Encoded protein: CASSPDFPDRVGGYTF.

The chain has TRBV7-2 and TRBJ1-2; no reliable D call. Per germline, CDR1 SGHTA and CDR2 FQGNSA. The CDR3 sequence is 14 residues long. Trimming shortened V by 5 bases and J by 3 bases, and 13 bases separated the two germline ends. For the CDR3, the DNA is TGTGCCAGCAGCGCATACCTGGACGACTATGGCTACACCTTC. Amino acid sequence: CASSAYLDDYGYTF.

This clonotype was seen more than once but under ten times. This rearrangement joins TRBV4-1 to TRBJ2-5; TRBD2 matches 14 bases. CDR3 length equals 19 residues. CDR1 MGHRA and CDR2 YSYEKL come from the germline V gene. The V and J ends lost 3 bases and 1 base, in that order; junction bases with no gene match: 10. CDR3 sequence (DNA): TGCGCCAGCAGCCAGGAATACAGGGGGACTAGCGGGGGCCAAGAGACCCAGTACTTC. It codes for CASSQEYRGTSGGQETQYF.

The chain carries TRBV11-2 and TRBJ2-5; 9 bases are a match to TRBD2. Trimming at V came to 6 bases and at J to 2 bases, leaving 7 bases not matched to a gene. CDR3 length: 15 amino acids. Germline V CDR1 and CDR2: SGHAT, FQNNGV. The CDR3 spells CASSTAGGYQETQYF. CDR3 coding DNA: TGTGCCAGCAGTACAGCGGGGGGATATCAAGAGACCCAGTACTTC.

This clonotype was recorded a few times. The rearrangement joins TRBV6-5 to TRBJ1-1, with D uncertain. CDR3 size: 15 residues. Trimming removed 4 bases at V and 5 bases at J, with 17 bases between. Germline V gene data show CDR1 as MNHEY and CDR2 as SVGAGI. The CDR3 spells CASSWASLGGTEAFF. The DNA of the CDR3 is TGTGCCAGCAGTTGGGCTAGTTTGGGAGGAACTGAAGCTTTCTTT.

The chain carries TRBV7-8 and TRBJ2-6; the D is unclear. V was clipped by 2 bases and J by 3 bases, with 14 bases between them. Germline V gene sequence: CDR1 SGHVS, CDR2 FQNEAQ. The CDR3 is 17 residues long. The chain's CDR3 is CASSLRRLTGGANVLTF. The CDR3 nucleotides read TGTGCCAGCAGCTTACGTCGGTTAACCGGTGGGGCCAACGTCCTGACTTTC.

This clonotype was picked up a small number of times. V gene TRBV4-3 combines with J gene TRBJ2-1; D is undetermined. The CDR3 is 14 residues long. The V gene lost 0 bases and the J gene lost 8 bases, with 11 bases spanning the gap. Germline loops: CDR1 LGHNA, CDR2 YSLEER. The DNA of the CDR3 is TGCGCCAGCAGCCAAGAATACTCGGGTCATGAGCAGTTCTTC. This sequence encodes CASSQEYSGHEQFF.

This clonotype was recorded a few times. The genes are TRBV4-3 and TRBJ2-7; D is undetermined. Trimming cost V 0 bases and J 5 bases, with 11 bases left between them. Germline V CDR1 and CDR2: LGHNA, YSLEER. The CDR3 runs to 14 residues. CDR3 DNA: TGCGCCAGCAGCCAAGATTTCGGCATCCACGAGCAGTACGTC. Protein: CASSQDFGIHEQYV.

This clonotype was recorded a few times. V gene TRBV19 combines with J gene TRBJ1-4; D call uncertain. CDR1 LNHDA and CDR2 SQIVND come from the germline V gene (reference sequence). The CDR3 spans 12 residues. The V end lost 5 bases, the J end lost 13 bases, and 14 bases lay between the germline ends. Written as DNA, the CDR3 is TGTGCCAGTAGTTTTCTCCTACAGCCACTGTTTTTT. This sequence encodes CASSFLLQPLFF. The full variable domain, its missing parts supplied by reference TRBV19 and TRBJ1-4, is DGGITQSPKYLFRKEGQNVTLSCEQNLNHDAMYWYRQDPGQGLRLIYYSQIVNDFQKGDIAEGYSVSREKKESFPLTVTSAQKNPTAFYLCASSFLLQPLFFGSGTQLSVL.

This sequence joins TRBV6-5 and TRBJ2-2; 7 positions agree with TRBD2. This CDR3 has 14 amino acids. V dropped 0 bases and J dropped 5; count of bases not matched to a gene: 0. The germline gives CDR1 MNHEY, CDR2 SVGAGI. The DNA of the CDR3 is TGTGCCAGCAGTTACTCAGCGGGGACCGGGGAGCTGTTTTTT. This sequence encodes CASSYSAGTGELFF.

This clonotype turned up a few times. The chain uses TRBV12-3 or TRBV12-4 and TRBJ2-5; D is possibly TRBD1 (5 bases). This CDR3 has 13 amino acids. The ends were cut back, 4 bases at V and 1 base at J, with 7 bases in the middle. The CDR3 reads CASSYDSQETQYF. The CDR3, as DNA: TGTGCCAGCAGTTACGACAGCCAAGAGACCCAGTACTTC.

The rearrangement links TRBV5-1 to TRBJ1-5; unclear D gene. V was trimmed by 0 bases and J by 2 bases, leaving 12 bases between them. CDR1 is SGHRS and CDR2 is YFSETQ in the germline V gene. There are 16 residues in the CDR3. The CDR3 DNA is TGCGCCAGCAGCTTGGGTGTCTCCGGGGGCAATCAGCCCCAGCATTTT. Its protein product is CASSLGVSGGNQPQHF.

The CDR3 protein is CASSAFSGGQETQYF. Written as DNA, the CDR3 is TGCGCCAGCAGCGCCTTTAGCGGGGGCCAAGAGACCCAGTACTTC. The rearrangement joins TRBV5-1 to TRBJ2-5, with TRBD2 identical over 9 bases. The J segment lost 1 base and the V segment lost 4 bases, leaving 5 bases of the junction unmatched. The V gene's germline CDR1 is SGHRS and CDR2 YFSETQ. The CDR3 loop spans 15 amino acids.